This T cell receptor (beta chain) was sequenced in a study of CD8+ T cells in alopecia areata. Study-wide results and limits: How baseline CD8+ expansion relates to response remains uncertain (there was one nonresponder).

Trimming took off 2 bases at V and 3 bases at J, with 11 bases between the two ends. The CDR3 runs 14 residues. Germline CDR1 is SGHDT and CDR2 is YYEEEE. Treatment indicated: oral pan-JAK inhibitor, 5-10 mg twice daily. Extracted RNA was reverse transcribed into cDNA, the sequencing template. Here immunoSEQ multiplex PCR was the method, and the copy in TCRdb shows in-frame clones only, minus some. The sample has approximately 200,000 clones, 55% to 75% seen once. This clone was picked up a small number of times. Its specificity is unknown. The sample has other DNA sequences that encode this CDR3 too. The source of this sequence is a human donor with alopecia areata. The gene calls are TRBV5-6 and TRBJ1-1; D unclear. Sequencing used CD4+ T cells sorted from blood, obtained at week 24, from a patient treated with tofacitinib. CDR3 residues: CASSFGRGDTEAFF. Here the CDR3 DNA reads TGTGCCAGCAGCTTTGGTCGCGGGGACACTGAAGCTTTCTTT.